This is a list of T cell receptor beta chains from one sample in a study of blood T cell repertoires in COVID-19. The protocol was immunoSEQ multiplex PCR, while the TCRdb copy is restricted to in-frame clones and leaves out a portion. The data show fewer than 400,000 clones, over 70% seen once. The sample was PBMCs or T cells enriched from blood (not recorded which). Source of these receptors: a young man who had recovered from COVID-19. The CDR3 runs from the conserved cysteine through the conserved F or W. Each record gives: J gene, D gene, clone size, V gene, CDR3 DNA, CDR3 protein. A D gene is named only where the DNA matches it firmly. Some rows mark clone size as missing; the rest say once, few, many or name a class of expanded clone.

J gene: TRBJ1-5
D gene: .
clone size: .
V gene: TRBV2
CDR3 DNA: TGTGCCAGCAGTGAAGGGCGGACAGTGTGGAATTTT
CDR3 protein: CASSEGRTVWNF

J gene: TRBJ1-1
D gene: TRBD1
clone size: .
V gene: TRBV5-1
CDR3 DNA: TGCGCCAGCAGCTCGGCAGGGGGAAACACTGAAGCTTTCTTT
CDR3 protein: CASSSAGGNTEAFF

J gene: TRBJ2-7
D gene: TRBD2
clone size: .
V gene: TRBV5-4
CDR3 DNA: TGTGCCAGCAGCCGATTGGGCGGGGGATCCTACGAGCAGTACTTC
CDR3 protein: CASSRLGGGSYEQYF

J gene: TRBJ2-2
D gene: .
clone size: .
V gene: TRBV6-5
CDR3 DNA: TGTGCCAGCAGTTTGTCCAGGGGTGGGGGCACCGGGGAGCTGTTTTTT
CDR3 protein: CASSLSRGGGTGELFF

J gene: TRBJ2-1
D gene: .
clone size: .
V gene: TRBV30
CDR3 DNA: TGTGCCTGGAGTGCGGGGTGGAGCTACAATGAGCAGTTCTTC
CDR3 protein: CAWSAGWSYNEQFF

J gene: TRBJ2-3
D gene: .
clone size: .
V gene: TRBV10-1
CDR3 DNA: TGCGCCAGCAGCGGGACTTGGGCAGATACGCAGTATTTT
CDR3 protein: CASSGTWADTQYF

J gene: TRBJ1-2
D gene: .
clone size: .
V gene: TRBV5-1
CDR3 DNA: TGCGCCAGCAGCTTGGCCGGGGATGGCTACACCTTC
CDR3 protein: CASSLAGDGYTF

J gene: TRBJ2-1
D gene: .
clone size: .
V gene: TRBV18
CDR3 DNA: TGTGCCAGCTCACCACCAACCGGGGGTGGTGGGAATGAGCAGTTCTTC
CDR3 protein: CASSPPTGGGGNEQFF

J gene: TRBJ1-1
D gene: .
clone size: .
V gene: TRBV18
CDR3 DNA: TGTGCCAGCTCACCGGAGGGTTTCCTGAACACTGAAGCTTTCTTT
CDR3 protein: CASSPEGFLNTEAFF

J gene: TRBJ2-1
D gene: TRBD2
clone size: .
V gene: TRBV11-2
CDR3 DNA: TGTGCCAGCAGCTCGAGTCCCCTAGCGGGGGGAGGTAATGAGCAGTTCTTC
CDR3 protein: CASSSSPLAGGGNEQFF

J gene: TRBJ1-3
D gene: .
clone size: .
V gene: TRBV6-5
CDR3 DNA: TGTGCCAGCAGTTACTCGGGAGTTTTCGGAAACACCATATATTTT
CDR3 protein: CASSYSGVFGNTIYF

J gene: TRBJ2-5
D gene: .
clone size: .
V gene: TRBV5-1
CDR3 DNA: TGCGCCAGCAGTCAGACAGGAAACCAAGAGACCCAGTACTTC
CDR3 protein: CASSQTGNQETQYF

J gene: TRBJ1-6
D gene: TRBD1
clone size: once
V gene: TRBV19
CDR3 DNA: TGTGCCAGTAACCCGGGACAGGGTCCTTCACCCCTCCACTTT
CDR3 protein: CASNPGQGPSPLHF

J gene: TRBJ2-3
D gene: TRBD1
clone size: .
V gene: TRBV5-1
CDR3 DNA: TGCGCCAGCAGCTTGGGGACAGGGATGACAGATACGCAGTATTTT
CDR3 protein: CASSLGTGMTDTQYF

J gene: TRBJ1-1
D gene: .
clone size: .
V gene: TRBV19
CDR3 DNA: TGTGCCAGTACCCCGACAGGAGTGAACACTGAAGCTTTCTTT
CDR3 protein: CASTPTGVNTEAFF

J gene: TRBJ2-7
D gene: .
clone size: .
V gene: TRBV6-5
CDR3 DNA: TGTGCCAGCATCAGTACAGTTACCTACGAGCAGTACTTC
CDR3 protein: CASISTVTYEQYF